The 24 T cell receptor beta chains presented below share a single source sample, sequenced in a study of blood T cell repertoires in COVID-19. Assay: immunoSEQ multiplex PCR; the TCRdb copy retains only in-frame clones and omits some. The sample comprises about 360,000 clones, 85% to 90% of which are singletons, and 2.5% to 3.5% rests with the top ten. What was sequenced was peripheral blood. The receptors originated from a human donor in a cohort sampled during active COVID-19.

This clone appeared a single time. The rearrangement links TRBV21-1 to TRBJ2-2; whether TRBD1, the table's D call, matches the DNA was not checked. TRBV21-1 is a listed pseudogene. This CDR3 has 16 residues. The CDR3 here is CASSKGGKRNTGELFF. CDR3 DNA: TGTGCCAGCAGCAAAGGTGGCAAAAGAAACACCGGGGAGCTGTTTTTT.

The chain links TRBV5-1 to TRBJ2-2, with D possibly being TRBD2 (6 bases). V lost 3 bases and J lost 5, with 17 bases in between. CDR3 length equals 16 residues. Germline-derived CDR1 and CDR2 are SGHRS and YFSETQ. CDR3 sequence: CASSSEGNVVTGELFF. The DNA of the CDR3 is TGCGCCAGCAGCTCGGAGGGGAACGTTGTGACCGGGGAGCTGTTTTTT.

This chain connects TRBV7-2 to TRBJ1-2, with D uncertain. Per germline, CDR1 SGHTA and CDR2 FQGNSA. The CDR3 length is 12 residues. Trimming removed 0 bases from V and 8 bases from J, with 7 bases in between. The CDR3, as DNA: TGTGCCAGCAGCTTAGCAGGAGGGGGCTACACCTTC. Protein: CASSLAGGGYTF.

The chain couples TRBV28 to TRBJ1-1, with 9 bases aligning to TRBD1. After removal of 6 bases from V and 3 bases from J, the junction contained 14 bases not matched to a gene. Looked up from germline, CDR1 is MDHEN and CDR2 is SYDVKM. CDR3 length equals 17 residues. In DNA, the CDR3 is TGTGCCAGCAGGAAGGGGGGACAGGGAGTGAGGGACACTGAAGCTTTCTTT. It encodes CASRKGGQGVRDTEAFF.

The rearrangement joins TRBV4-2 to TRBJ1-5; D is uncertain. CDR1 and CDR2 from the germline V gene are LGHNA and YNFKEQ. V was pared by 2 bases and J by 2 bases, with 16 bases between. CDR3 length equals 17 residues. The CDR3 DNA is TGTGCCAGCAGCCAATATCCTAAAAGTATTCGCAATCAGCCCCAGCATTTT. Amino acids: CASSQYPKSIRNQPQHF.

This chain joins TRBV30 and TRBJ1-2, with TRBD1 matching over 9 bases. Germline V CDR1 and CDR2: GTSNPN, SVGIG (reference sequence). The CDR3 runs 14 residues. V dropped 5 bases and J dropped 3; count of bases not matched to a gene: 7. The chain's CDR3 is CAWCPDRGDYGYTF. The CDR3 bases are TGTGCCTGGTGCCCCGACAGGGGGGACTATGGCTACACCTTC.

The CDR3 DNA reads as TGTGCCAGCAGTTTAGGTAGCTCGGGAAGCTCCTACAATGAGCAGTTCTTC. Its protein product is CASSLGSSGSSYNEQFF. The gene calls are TRBV28 and TRBJ2-1, with a tentative D call TRBD2 (5 bases). Trimming removed 2 bases at V and 0 bases at J, with 14 bases between. CDR3 length equals 17 residues. The germline V gene encodes CDR1 MDHEN and CDR2 SYDVKM.

This clone was picked up a small number of times. The rearrangement links TRBV10-3 to TRBJ1-5; D unresolved. Germline CDR1 is ENHRY and CDR2 is SYGVKD. This CDR3 comprises 15 residues. V was shortened by 3 bases and J by 3 bases, with 12 bases between the two germline ends. The CDR3 loop is CAISEDGGNNQPQHF. CDR3 in DNA: TGTGCCATCAGTGAAGATGGAGGGAACAATCAGCCCCAGCATTTT.

The genes are TRBV11-2 and TRBJ2-1; D gene unclear. Trimming took off 3 bases at V and 0 bases at J, with 9 bases between the two ends. CDR1 SGHAT and CDR2 FQNNGV come from the germline V gene. There are 15 residues in the CDR3. The CDR3 loop is CASSLTLSSYNEQFF. The DNA of the CDR3 is TGTGCCAGCAGCTTGACATTAAGCTCCTACAATGAGCAGTTCTTC.

J is TRBJ1-4 and V is TRBV30, with TRBD1 as a possible D gene (5 bases). Per the germline V gene, CDR1 is GTSNPN and CDR2 is SVGIG (reference sequence). The CDR3 extends over 12 amino acids. Trimming pared 6 bases from V and 7 bases from J, leaving 12 bases between. The CDR3: CACFREGEKLFF. CDR3 bases: TGTGCCTGCTTCAGGGAAGGTGAAAAACTGTTTTTT.

The J gene is TRBJ1-6, the V gene TRBV27, with 8 bases identical to TRBD1. Looked up from germline, CDR1 is MNHEY and CDR2 is SMNVEV (reference sequence). CDR3 length: 15 residues. After removal of 6 bases from V and 7 bases from J, the junction contained 8 bases not matched to a gene. DNA of the CDR3: TGTGCCAGCAGCTTTACAGGGGGAGGCAATTCACCCCTCCACTTT. Encoded protein: CASSFTGGGNSPLHF.

This sequence joins TRBV19 and TRBJ1-6, with 8 bases matching TRBD1. The germline V gene encodes CDR1 LNHDA and CDR2 SQIVND (reference sequence). The CDR3 extends over 14 amino acids. V dropped 6 bases and J dropped 8; count of bases not matched to a gene: 6. The CDR3 loop is CASSADREDSPLHF. CDR3 nucleotides: TGTGCCAGTAGCGCGGACAGGGAGGATTCACCCCTCCACTTT.

This chain joins TRBV2 and TRBJ2-4, with 11 bases matching TRBD1. There are 15 residues in the CDR3. Germline V gene data show CDR1 as SNHLY and CDR2 as FYNNEI. With V trimmed by 5 bases and J by 7 bases, 7 bases remained unmatched. CDR3 loop: CASSPPGTGGNIQYF. The CDR3, as DNA: TGTGCCAGCAGTCCCCCCGGGACAGGGGGGAACATTCAGTACTTC.

The V call is TRBV25-1, the J call TRBJ1-6; the D gene is possibly TRBD1 (5 bases). The CDR3 has 14 amino acids. CDR1 MGHDK and CDR2 SYGVNS come from the germline V gene. V lost 6 bases to trimming and J lost 9 bases, with 15 bases between them. The CDR3 loop reads CASRDDSSVSPLHF. In nucleotides, the CDR3 is TGTGCCAGCAGGGACGACAGTTCCGTTTCACCCCTCCACTTT.

The CDR3 nucleotides read TGTGCCAGTTCGCGGGGGGGCCCCTACAATGAGCAGTTCTTC. It yields the protein CASSRGGPYNEQFF. The chain uses TRBV6-5 and TRBJ2-1, with TRBD2 matching 9 bases. This CDR3 has 14 residues. V lost 9 bases to trimming and J lost 2 bases; unmatched junction nucleotides: 5. From germline, CDR1 is MNHEY and CDR2 SVGAGI.

The chain links TRBV10-1 to TRBJ2-7; D unresolved. The V end lost 3 bases, the J end lost 5 bases, and 11 bases lay between the germline ends. Germline CDR1 reads WNHNN; CDR2 reads SYGVQD (reference sequence). The CDR3 spans 13 residues. The CDR3 spells CASSDGRYNEQYF. The CDR3 bases are TGCGCCAGCAGTGACGGTCGATATAACGAGCAGTACTTC.

The chain recombines TRBV24-1 with TRBJ1-2, with D hard to call. The germline V gene has CDR1 KGHDR and CDR2 SFDVKD. The length of the CDR3 is 11 residues. Trimming cost V 5 bases and J 11 bases, with 11 bases left between them. The CDR3 loop reads CATSGSQEYTF. The DNA of the CDR3 is TGTGCCACCAGTGGTTCGCAAGAGTACACCTTC.

This chain connects TRBV3-1 (or the pseudogene TRBV3-2) to TRBJ2-4; a possible D gene is TRBD2 (5 bases). The V end lost 1 base, the J end lost 1 base, and 8 bases lay between the germline ends. This CDR3 has 15 residues. Germline V gene lookup returns CDR1 LGHDT and CDR2 YNNKEL (reference sequence). CDR3 sequence reads: CASSQGESAKNIQYF. In DNA form, the CDR3 reads TGTGCCAGCAGCCAAGGGGAGTCCGCCAAAAACATTCAGTACTTC.

V usage is TRBV5-1 and J usage is TRBJ2-3; a weak D match, TRBD1 (7 bases). The CDR3 has 16 residues. The V and J ends lost 4 bases and 8 bases respectively, with 23 bases between them. Germline loops: CDR1 SGHRS, CDR2 YFSETQ. The CDR3 nucleotides are TGCGCCAGCAGCCCCCGCCGGGACAGTCGGGGGTTTACGCAGTATTTT. Its protein product is CASSPRRDSRGFTQYF.

V and J are TRBV5-1 and TRBJ1-5; tentative D call: TRBD1 (5 bases). This CDR3 spans 15 amino acids. Germline V gene data show CDR1 as SGHRS and CDR2 as YFSETQ. Deletions cut 0 bases from V and 3 bases from J, with 10 bases between. The CDR3: CASSLEGANNQPQHF. CDR3 DNA: TGCGCCAGCAGCTTGGAAGGGGCTAACAATCAGCCCCAGCATTTT.

The CDR3 spells CASSDAGTSGGETQYF. The CDR3 coding sequence is TGTGCCAGCAGCGACGCCGGGACTAGCGGTGGGGAGACCCAGTACTTC. V and J are TRBV5-6 and TRBJ2-5; the match to TRBD2 covers 11 bases. The CDR3 spans 16 residues. The J segment lost 5 bases and the V segment lost 4 bases, leaving 10 bases of the junction unmatched. Germline V gives CDR1 SGHDT, CDR2 YYEEEE.

The chain is built from TRBV11-2 and TRBJ2-7; TRBD1 aligns across 10 bases. CDR1 is SGHAT and CDR2 is FQNNGV in the germline V gene. V was pared by 1 base and J by 6 bases, with 3 bases of the junction left unmatched. This CDR3 region has 14 residues. DNA for the CDR3: TGTGCCAGCAGCTTAGCCCGGACAGGGGGCGAGCAGTACTTC. Residues: CASSLARTGGEQYF.

The chain links TRBV7-9 to TRBJ1-1, with a tentative D call TRBD1 (6 bases). Trimming pared 5 bases from V and 9 bases from J, leaving 10 bases between. The CDR3 covers 11 residues. CDR1 is SEHNR, CDR2 FQNEAQ, per germline (reference sequence). CDR3 protein: CASSPDRKAFF. CDR3 sequence (DNA): TGTGCCAGCAGCCCCGACAGGAAAGCTTTCTTT.

The chain carries TRBV10-3 and TRBJ2-5, with D hard to call. The CDR3 has 12 amino acids. With 1 base removed from V and 5 bases from J, the gap between germline ends came to 5 bases. Germline V gene data show CDR1 as ENHRY and CDR2 as SYGVKD. The DNA of the CDR3 is TGTGCCATCAGTGAGTTCCCGGAGACCCAGTACTTC. Its translation: CAISEFPETQYF.